The source of this TCR beta chain is a study of cytomegalovirus exposure and HLA in healthy donors (dated by TCRdb to the late 2010s). In the study overall: According to a later analysis, one platform produced both the 110 or so validation repertoires and the 620 or so repertoires of the first cohort. Besides the first cohort of approximately 670 subjects, a separate validation cohort made up of around 120 different subjects was used. To predict cytomegalovirus infection status, the study brought together high-throughput TCR immunosequencing, statistical association of individual TCRs with disease status, and machine learning. The study was designed to test whether signatures of past pathogen exposure could be identified by cataloging public T cell receptors. General findings and caveats noted by the study authors: The validation cohort had no HLA typing available for a later analysis, so co-occurrence within that cohort was assessed over all 130 or so repertoires. Of the cluster scores, 90% to 95% were above 0 in a later analysis, which found that TCRs clustered in the first cohort also tended to co-occur in the 120 or so validation repertoires. It was suggested by the authors that the approach could potentially be generalized to other disease states and immunological phenotypes. Most TCR sequences were observed very rarely across donors, whereas some public TCRs were present in many individuals. In vitro tests confirmed that a few of the cytomegalovirus-associated TCR beta chains recognize cytomegalovirus antigens. The classifier was reported to diagnose cytomegalovirus status with high specificity and sensitivity in both the original and validation cohorts. The study listed 150 to 200 TCR beta chains as associated with cytomegalovirus.

Donors formed part of the validation cohort, which comprised over a hundred subjects and was distinct from the first cohort of under 850 subjects. With respect to this clone: Its antigen target is currently unknown. Base qualities were left out, and no much larger clone turns up one base away.

Preparation of the library involved the immunoSEQ multiplex PCR assay. The authors' pipeline ran thus. A statistical classification framework was built for diagnosing cytomegalovirus status from the catalog of TCR beta chain sequences. TCRdb holds this immuneACCESS table with in-frame rearrangements only. Some clones are missing; in checked studies, unresolved V genes explain under half, and the rest has no known cause. The V and J calls and clone size are taken from that table; D and trimming were inferred from the DNA. The sample table contains 250,000 to 300,000 clones; only one count was recorded for 85% to 90% of them. Under 0.4% of the sample is taken by the ten largest. The receptor's source is a woman aged 18-29 years in good health and CMV-seronegative. The specimen sequenced was PBMCs.

CDR3 loop: CASSLRTGTSYEQYF. The DNA reads TGTGCCAGCAGCTTACGTACAGGGACCTCCTACGAGCAGTACTTC. The rearrangement joined TRBV7-2 to TRBJ2-7; TRBD1 is a weak D gene call, 6 bases matching. From the cysteine through the phenylalanine, the CDR3 covers 15 amino acids. Only the CDR3 portion is preserved as DNA: 45 bases, with reading frame beginning at the first base. V is reduced by 2 bases and J by 0 bases, leaving a spacing of 11 bases between them. CDR1 and CDR2 were assigned from the germline V gene as SGHTA and FQGNSA.